A single sample gave rise to the 14 T cell receptor beta chains below, sequenced in a study of T cells in women clearing cervical HPV infection. The protocol was immunoSEQ multiplex PCR, while the TCRdb copy is restricted to in-frame clones and leaves out a portion. The sample yields roughly 38,000 clones, of which the top ten take up roughly 6%. The source material was blood buffy coat. These receptors came from a woman aged 18 to 75 with a cervical HPV16 infection that either progressed to CIN3+ or cleared (not recorded which).

A remark on this clone: The read falls 3 residues short of the CDR3 end, and the missing part is taken from the germline J gene. The rearrangement joins TRBV5-1 to TRBJ1-1; D is perhaps TRBD1 (6 bases). V gave up 10 bases and J gave up 2 bases, with 15 bases separating them. The CDR3 extends over 13 amino acids. Germline CDR1 reads SGHRS; CDR2 reads YFSETQ. Partial CDR3 DNA: TGCGCCTCCCGGACAGATCTAAACACTGAA. Translating gives CASRTDLNTE. In full, the CDR3 reads CASRTDLNTEAFF.

As concerns this clone: The read terminates 3 residues ahead of where the CDR3 ends, so the germline J gene completes it. The gene calls are TRBV7-3 and TRBJ2-3, with TRBD2 matching over 7 bases. The CDR3 is 14 amino acids. Trimming removed 4 bases from V and 0 bases from J; junction bases left unmatched: 1. Looked up from germline, CDR1 is SGHTA and CDR2 is FQGTGA. Partial CDR3 DNA: TGTGCCAGCAGCTATAGCGGGAGCACAGATACG. Translating it yields CASSYSGSTDT. The full CDR3 is CASSYSGSTDTQYF.

The CDR3 spells CAISEPTGGHGYTF. The sequenced part of the CDR3 DNA is TGTGCCATCAGTGAACCGACAGGCGGACATGGC. The chain recombines TRBV10-3 with TRBJ1-2; maybe TRBD1 (6 bases). The CDR3 goes on 3 residues after the read ends, and that part is filled in from the germline J gene. Germline V gene sequence: CDR1 ENHRY, CDR2 SYGVKD. The CDR3 sequence is 14 residues long. V lost 3 bases and J lost 6, with 14 bases in between.

A remark on this clone: The DNA ends 3 residues before the CDR3 does, and the rest of the CDR3 is filled in from the germline J gene. This chain connects TRBV5-1 to TRBJ1-2; tentative D call: TRBD1 (5 bases). Germline CDR1 and CDR2: SGHRS and YFSETQ. The CDR3 runs to 14 residues. The part of the CDR3 DNA that was read is TGCGCCAGCAGCAAGGCGGGGGGTTATGACGAC. Its translation: CASSKAGGYDD. The whole CDR3 protein reads CASSKAGGYDDYTF.

CDR3 DNA (partial): TGTGCCAGCAGCTTTGGAGGGCCTTCAGAGACC. Translating gives CASSFGGPSET. The complete CDR3 sequence is CASSFGGPSETQYF. V gene TRBV7-9 combines with J gene TRBJ2-5, with D possibly being TRBD2 (6 bases). Coverage ceases 3 residues before the CDR3 finishes, and the germline J gene fills in the end. V was shortened by 3 bases and J by 4 bases, with 12 bases between the two germline ends. Germline assignment: CDR1 SEHNR and CDR2 FQNEAQ (reference sequence). This CDR3 is 14 amino acids long. Looking up the rest from reference TRBV7-9 and TRBJ2-5 gives the full variable domain: DTGVSQNPRHKITKRGQNVTFRCDPISEHNRLYWYRQTLGQGPEFLTYFQNEAQLEKSRLLSDRFSAERPKGSFSTLEIQRTEQGDSAMYLCASSFGGPSETQYFGPGTRLLVL.

Note on this clone: The read terminates 3 residues ahead of where the CDR3 ends, so the germline J gene completes it. This chain connects TRBV30 to TRBJ1-1, with 8 bases aligning to TRBD1. CDR3 length: 14 residues. Per the germline V gene, CDR1 is GTSNPN and CDR2 is SVGIG (reference sequence). V gave up 4 bases and J gave up 1 base; unmatched junction bases: 5. The CDR3 bases that were read are TGTGCCTGGACGATTGACAGGGGGAACACTGAA. It translates to CAWTIDRGNTE. In full, the CDR3 is CAWTIDRGNTEAFF.

On this clone itself: The DNA ends 3 residues before the CDR3 does, and the rest of the CDR3 is filled in from the germline J gene. J is TRBJ1-2 and V is TRBV19; 8 bases line up with TRBD1. The V gene end was trimmed by 5 bases and the J gene end by 4 bases; junction bases not matched to a gene: 6. CDR3 length equals 14 residues. Per germline, CDR1 LNHDA and CDR2 SQIVND (reference sequence). CDR3 bases read: TGTGCCAGTAGTCCCCGACAGGGGTCCTATGGC. Translating it yields CASSPRQGSYG. The entire CDR3 sequence reads CASSPRQGSYGYTF.

On this clone: The read comes to an end 3 residues before the CDR3 does, leaving the germline J gene to fill in the end. The chain recombines TRBV20-1 with TRBJ2-2; D may match TRBD1 or TRBD2 (5 bases each). This CDR3 has 11 amino acids. The germline V gene encodes CDR1 DFQATT and CDR2 SNEGSKA (reference sequence). The CDR3: CSARGKGRLFF. The DNA read from the CDR3 is TGCAGTGCTAGAGGAAAGGGGAGG.

A remark on this clone: The CDR3 end falls 3 residues outside the read, so it is completed with the germline J gene. V usage is TRBV7-3 and J usage is TRBJ2-7; the D gene is possibly TRBD1 (5 bases). The CDR3 consists of 14 residues. Germline CDR1 reads SGHTA; CDR2 reads FQGTGA. V was shortened by 0 bases and J by 5 bases, with 11 bases between the two germline ends. CDR3 protein: CASSLTGRADEQYF. CDR3 DNA (partial): TGTGCCAGCAGCTTAACAGGCAGGGCGGACGAG.

To note about this clone: The read ends 3 residues shy of where the CDR3 ends; the end is completed using the germline J gene. The V call is TRBV5-1, the J call TRBJ1-6; possible D gene TRBD1, 6 bases. Trimming removed 4 bases from V and 10 bases from J, with 18 bases in between. The CDR3 has 15 residues. Germline CDR1 is SGHRS and CDR2 is YFSETQ. The CDR3 here is CASSLRDTKESPLHF. The part of the CDR3 DNA that was read is TGCGCCAGCAGCCTACGGGACACCAAGGAGTCACCC.

Points on this clone: Coverage ceases 3 residues before the CDR3 finishes, and the germline J gene fills in the end. The chain combines TRBV19 with TRBJ1-2; weak D call: TRBD1 (5 bases). This CDR3 region has 15 residues. The V gene's germline CDR1 is LNHDA and CDR2 SQIVND (reference sequence). Trimming removed 4 bases at V and 3 bases at J, with 15 bases between. CDR3 residues: CASSSRRDSYYGYTF. The DNA read from the CDR3 is TGTGCCAGTAGTAGTAGGAGAGACAGCTACTATGGC.

About this clone itself: The read terminates 3 residues before the CDR3 end, so the remaining end is supplied by the germline J gene. The genes are TRBV29-1 and TRBJ1-4, with D perhaps matching TRBD1 (5 bases). Between the trimmed V and J ends, which lost 6 bases and 2 bases, there was a span of 10 bases. The length of the CDR3 is 13 residues. Germline V gives CDR1 SQVTM, CDR2 ANQGSEA. CDR3 protein: CSVAGRTNEKLFF. Partial CDR3 DNA: TGCAGCGTGGCAGGGAGGACTAATGAAAAA.

Turning to this clone: The read terminates 3 residues ahead of where the CDR3 ends, so the germline J gene completes it. The chain combines TRBV19 with TRBJ2-2, with 7 nucleotides matching TRBD2. Germline CDR1 is LNHDA and CDR2 is SQIVND (reference sequence). The CDR3 is 14 amino acids. CDR3 in amino acids: CASSIDGTNEKLFF. The DNA read from the CDR3 is TGTGCCAGTAGTATAGATGGGACTAATGAAAAG.

About this clone itself: The read ends 3 residues early relative to the CDR3; the germline J gene fills the gap. The chain recombines TRBV13 with TRBJ2-3; either TRBD1 or TRBD2 may supply D (5 bases each). The CDR3 length is 16 residues. The germline V gene encodes CDR1 PRHDT and CDR2 FYEKMQ (reference sequence). The CDR3 here is CASTTSRGMSQETQYF. The covered CDR3 bases are TGTGCCAGCACCACTTCGAGGGGTATGTCACAAGAGACG.